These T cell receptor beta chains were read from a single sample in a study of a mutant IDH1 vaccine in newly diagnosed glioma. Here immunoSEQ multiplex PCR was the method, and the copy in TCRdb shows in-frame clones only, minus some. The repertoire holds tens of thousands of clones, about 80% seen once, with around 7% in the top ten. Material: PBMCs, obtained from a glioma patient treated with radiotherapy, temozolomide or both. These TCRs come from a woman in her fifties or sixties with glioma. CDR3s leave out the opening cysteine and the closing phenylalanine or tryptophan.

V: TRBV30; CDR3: AWKSPQLRATNEKLF
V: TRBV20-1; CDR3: SAGGQPEAF
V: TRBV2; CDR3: ASYQQGLSGYT
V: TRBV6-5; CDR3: ASSLGGRVDNSPLH
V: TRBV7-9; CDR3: ASSSTTARNTEAF
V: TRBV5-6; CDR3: ASSSGYGYT
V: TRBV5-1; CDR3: ASSPGTRGDTQY
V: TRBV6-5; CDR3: ASSYSRGGLNEQF
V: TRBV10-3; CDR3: AISRQQPTTEAF
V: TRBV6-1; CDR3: ASVLTGLGTEAF
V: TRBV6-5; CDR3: ASGNRRANEKLF
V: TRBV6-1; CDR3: ASSEAGREQY
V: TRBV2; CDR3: ASSEAALAGGDTQY
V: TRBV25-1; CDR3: ASSPPNTEAF
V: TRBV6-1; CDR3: ASSEGQGLTNYGYT